These T cell receptor beta chains were read from a single sample in a study of cytomegalovirus exposure and HLA in healthy donors. Here immunoSEQ multiplex PCR was the method, and the copy in TCRdb shows in-frame clones only, minus some. The sample includes more than 95,000 clones, 65% to 85% of them seen just once. Sequencing was performed on PBMCs. All receptors derive from a female donor in good health and CMV-seropositive. CDR3s leave out the opening cysteine and the closing phenylalanine or tryptophan.

V gene	J gene	CDR3 protein
TRBV7-7	TRBJ2-1	ASSLPQGEQF
TRBV6-4	TRBJ2-1	ASSKGLGLTPNEQF
TRBV4-3	TRBJ2-7	ASSLTMGEATEQY
TRBV2	TRBJ2-7	ASSDRTGGTYEQY
TRBV29-1	TRBJ2-7	SVDPSGGSSNEQY
TRBV29-1	TRBJ1-2	SVYPGQGSGYT
TRBV29-1	TRBJ2-5	RAGGRGETQY
TRBV7-2	TRBJ2-3	ASSFSPYTDTQY
TRBV7-8	TRBJ2-7	ASSWTGTGYEQY
TRBV7-7	TRBJ2-5	ASSLVPTQETQY
TRBV6-1	TRBJ2-7	ASSNPWGGDYEQY
TRBV29-1	TRBJ2-7	SVGSLLSYEQY
TRBV30	TRBJ2-7	AWSPITLRGYEQY
TRBV30	TRBJ1-4	AWSADREGKLF
TRBV7-9	TRBJ2-7	ASSPKTASYEQY
TRBV19	TRBJ2-5	ASSIQGETQY
TRBV7-2	TRBJ2-3	ASTSGDTQY
TRBV9	TRBJ1-6	ASSEGVRSPLH
TRBV2	TRBJ1-5	ASSDWGLANQPQH
TRBV4-1	TRBJ1-1	ASSQRVGRTEAF